Listed below are T cell receptor beta chains from one sample, sequenced in a study of immune evolution from preneoplasia to lung adenocarcinoma. The repertoire was sequenced with immunoSEQ multiplex PCR; TCRdb's copy has only in-frame clones and lacks some. The table includes 9,500 to 10,000 clones, more than 70% detected once. The sequenced sample was FFPE lung adenocarcinoma in situ tissue. These receptors were taken from an older person with lung adenocarcinoma. Each CDR3 is given with its conserved first and last residue. A D gene is named only where the DNA matches it firmly. Clone size is shown for a subset of rows, as once, few, many or a class of expanded clone.

TGTGCCAGCAGCGCCTCCCGTGGCGGAAACACCATATATTTT	CASSASRGGNTIYF	NA	TRBV9	TRBJ1-3	NA
TGTGCCAGCTCCTTTGGGAATTCACCCCTCCACTTT	CASSFGNSPLHF	NA	TRBV2	TRBJ1-6	NA
TGTGCCAGCTCCCCTTTGGAGGGCGATACTGAAGCTTTCTTT	CASSPLEGDTEAFF	NA	TRBV18	TRBJ1-1	NA
TGTGCCAGCAGTATTACTACTAATTCACCCCTTCACTTT	CASSITTNSPLHF	NA	TRBV7-2	TRBJ1-6	once
TGTGCCAGCAGTTTGACAGGGCCCGAAGCTTTCTTT	CASSLTGPEAFF	TRBD1	TRBV28	TRBJ1-1	NA
TGTGCCAGCAGTTTAACGTGGGACTCCTACGAGCAGTACTTC	CASSLTWDSYEQYF	NA	TRBV6-5	TRBJ2-7	NA
TGTGCCAGCAGCCCCGGGACTTACTATGAGCAGTTCTTC	CASSPGTYYEQFF	NA	TRBV7-3	TRBJ2-1	NA
TGTGCCAGCAGCTTAGAGACACGGCCGACAGATACGCAGTATTTT	CASSLETRPTDTQYF	NA	TRBV11-3	TRBJ2-3	NA
TGTGCCAGCTCCACTTTGGCGGGCGCTGAAGCTTTCTTT	CASSTLAGAEAFF	NA	TRBV19	TRBJ1-1	NA
TGTGCCAGCAGTTTTATTGTTGACGCCCTGGGTTATAGCAATCAGCCCCAGCATTTT	CASSFIVDALGYSNQPQHF	NA	TRBV28	TRBJ1-5	NA
TGTGCCAGCTCACTTCTCGGGCAGGGGGATTCACCCCTCCACTTT	CASSLLGQGDSPLHF	TRBD1	TRBV18	TRBJ1-6	NA
TGTGCCAGCAGTTCCTACAGTGACTCCTACGAGCAGTACTTC	CASSSYSDSYEQYF	NA	TRBV28	TRBJ2-7	NA
TGTGCCAGCAGCCCTTCATCCAGGGGTCAGACACCCCTCCACTTT	CASSPSSRGQTPLHF	NA	TRBV7-8	TRBJ1-6	NA
TGTGCCAGCAGAAGGGGGGTTCCCTACGAGCAGTACTTC	CASRRGVPYEQYF	NA	TRBV6-9	TRBJ2-7	NA
TGCGCCAGCAGCCGGGGGACAGGGGACTCTGGAGCTTTCTTT	CASSRGTGDSGAFF	TRBD1	TRBV4-3	TRBJ1-1	NA
TGTGCCAGCAGCTCTAGCGGGGGGGTGGAGCAGTTCTTC	CASSSSGGVEQFF	TRBD2	TRBV7-3	TRBJ2-1	NA
TGTGCCAGCTCACCACGGGGCCTATTCGGGGAGGAGTTGACTGAGCAGTTCTTC	CASSPRGLFGEELTEQFF	NA	TRBV18	TRBJ2-1	NA
TGTGCCAGCAGCTTAGTGCAGGGTCAAGAGACCCAGTACTTC	CASSLVQGQETQYF	NA	TRBV7-9	TRBJ2-5	NA
TGCGCCAGCAGCCAAAAGGGGGCGACTGAAGCTTTCTTT	CASSQKGATEAFF	TRBD1	TRBV4-1	TRBJ1-1	once
TGTGCCAGCAGCTTAAGCCGGGACAGTTACAATGAGCAGTTCTTC	CASSLSRDSYNEQFF	TRBD1	TRBV7-3	TRBJ2-1	NA
TGTGCCAGCAGTTTAGGGCAGGCCCAACGGCCCCAGCATTTT	CASSLGQAQRPQHF	NA	TRBV28	TRBJ1-5	NA
TGTGCCAGCGGAAAACTAGCGGGGGGCCCGGCCCAGTACTTC	CASGKLAGGPAQYF	TRBD2	TRBV6-6	TRBJ2-5	NA
TGCGCCAGCAGCCAAGATCTCGCCACCTACAATGAGCAGTTCTTC	CASSQDLATYNEQFF	NA	TRBV4-3	TRBJ2-1	NA
TGTGCCAGCAGCCAATCCTCGACTAGCCCGCGGGGCGAGCAGTACTTC	CASSQSSTSPRGEQYF	TRBD2	TRBV4-2	TRBJ2-7	few
TGCGCCAGCAGCTTAAGCGTTACAGATACGCAGTATTTT	CASSLSVTDTQYF	NA	TRBV5-1	TRBJ2-3	NA
TGCGCCAGCAGAGGAAATCGGCAGTCTATATTGAACACTGAAGCTTTCTTT	CASRGNRQSILNTEAFF	NA	TRBV23-1	TRBJ1-1	NA
TGTGCCAGCTCACGCCAGAGCAGCGGGGAGGAGACCCAGTACTTC	CASSRQSSGEETQYF	TRBD2	TRBV18	TRBJ2-5	NA
TGTGCCAGCAGTTTACAGGGTTATGGCTACACCTTC	CASSLQGYGYTF	NA	TRBV27	TRBJ1-2	NA
TGTGCCGGCAGGCCCAAGGGCAACATTCAGTACTTC	CAGRPKGNIQYF	NA	TRBV5-8	TRBJ2-4	NA
TGCGCCAGCAGGTCATCGGCCGTTGAAAGCTACACCTTC	CASRSSAVESYTF	NA	TRBV5-1	TRBJ1-2	NA
TGTGCCAGTAGTATAGATCGCGAGGGGGCGTCCGGTCAGCCCCAGCATTTT	CASSIDREGASGQPQHF	TRBD1	TRBV19	TRBJ1-5	once
TGTGCCAGCTCACCACGGGGTAAAGGGGACAATGAGCAGTTCTTC	CASSPRGKGDNEQFF	NA	TRBV18	TRBJ2-1	NA
TGTGCCAGCAGGAGACTCAAAAGCACAGATACGCAGTATTTT	CASRRLKSTDTQYF	NA	TRBV7-8	TRBJ2-3	NA
TGTGCCAGCAGCTTAGTTCAGACGAACACTGAAGCTTTCTTT	CASSLVQTNTEAFF	NA	TRBV7-8	TRBJ1-1	NA
TGTGCCAGCAGTTTATTCGACGAGCAGTACTTC	CASSLFDEQYF	NA	TRBV28	TRBJ2-7	NA
TGTGCCAGCAGCTCTAGGGGACTAAACACAGATACGCAGTATTTT	CASSSRGLNTDTQYF	TRBD2	TRBV11-1	TRBJ2-3	NA
TGTGCCAGCGCGACACTTGGACAGCTTGATGAAAAACTGTTTTTT	CASATLGQLDEKLFF	NA	TRBV5-5	TRBJ1-4	few
TGTGCCAGCAGCCCTGATTTCGGAGCTGGGGCCAACGTCCTGACTTTC	CASSPDFGAGANVLTF	NA	TRBV7-6	TRBJ2-6	NA
TGTGCCAGCAGTGACATGGGGGGGATCTCCTATAATTCACCCCTCCACTTT	CASSDMGGISYNSPLHF	NA	TRBV2	TRBJ1-6	NA
TGTGCCAGCAGTCCGGCTTTCGGGTCCCGCTATGGCTACACCTTC	CASSPAFGSRYGYTF	NA	TRBV28	TRBJ1-2	NA
TGTGCCATCAGTGGACTAGCGGGCAATGAGCAGTTCTTC	CAISGLAGNEQFF	TRBD2	TRBV10-3	TRBJ2-1	NA
TGCAGCGCCTCAGGGGGTGACACCGGGGAGCTGTTTTTT	CSASGGDTGELFF	TRBD1	TRBV29-1	TRBJ2-2	NA
TGTGCCAGCACACCTATCAGGGGAGGGTACGAGCAGTACTTC	CASTPIRGGYEQYF	NA	TRBV7-8	TRBJ2-7	NA
TGTGCCATCAGTGAGTCAGTGACGCAGTATTTT	CAISESVTQYF	NA	TRBV10-3	TRBJ2-3	NA
TGTGCCAGCTCACCACCTGTAGGGGCCAAAGATACGCAGTATTTT	CASSPPVGAKDTQYF	NA	TRBV18	TRBJ2-3	NA
TGTGCCAGCAGCAATGGAGGGTTGGCGGAGACCCAGTACTTC	CASSNGGLAETQYF	NA	TRBV2	TRBJ2-5	NA
TGTGCCTGGAAGAAAGGCGCTGGAAACACCATATATTTT	CAWKKGAGNTIYF	NA	TRBV30	TRBJ1-3	NA
TGTGCCATCAGCGCCGGACAGGGACACACAGATACGCAGTATTTT	CAISAGQGHTDTQYF	TRBD1	TRBV10-3	TRBJ2-3	few
TGTGCCAGTAGGGCCTCTGGGGGTGCATTCCACTTT	CASRASGGAFHF	NA	TRBV19	TRBJ1-6	NA
TGTGCCAGCAGTGGCCAGGGTAGAAACACTGAAGCTTTCTTT	CASSGQGRNTEAFF	NA	TRBV2	TRBJ1-1	few
TGTGCCAGCAGAGAGCGGGCCACTAGCACAGATACGCAGTATTTT	CASRERATSTDTQYF	NA	TRBV6-6	TRBJ2-3	NA